This is a list of T cell receptor beta chains from one sample in a study of blood T cells in healthy people across ages. TCRdb reprocessed the 5' RACE reads with MiXCR, giving one entry per CDR3 protein. The sample records approximately 960,000 distinct CDR3 sequences, approximately 32% being singletons. Separately, the same data were catalogued under a study of T cells of mothers and their children.

Material for sequencing was blood. These receptors were taken from a woman aged 40 to 49 in good health. Both conserved end residues are part of each CDR3. The D gene is left open where the match is weak. Clone size is given for some rows only: seen once, a few or many times, or a class if the clone is expanded.

V gene,D gene,clone size,J gene,CDR3 protein,CDR3 DNA
TRBV5-1,TRBD1,NA,TRBJ2-5,CASSLAPRTGAQNEQYF,TGCGCCAGCAGCTTGGCCCCCCGGACAGGGGCCCAGAATGAGCAGTACTTC
TRBV5-1,TRBD1,NA,TRBJ2-7,CASSRGQDSSYEQYF,TGCGCCAGCAGCAGGGGACAGGATAGCAGCTACGAGCAGTACTTC
TRBV6-5,TRBD2,many,TRBJ2-7,CASSLEARAGGRRYEQYF,TGTGCCAGCAGTTTGGAGGCGAGGGCGGGGGGGCGTCGCTACGAGCAGTACTTC
TRBV7-9,NA,few,TRBJ1-1,CASSLHGGRNTEAFF,TGTGCCAGCAGCCTCCACGGGGGGCGGAACACTGAAGCTTTCTTT
TRBV4-1,NA,many,TRBJ1-4,CASSQQGEGANEKLFF,TGCGCCAGCAGCCAACAAGGGGAAGGGGCGAATGAAAAACTGTTTTTT
TRBV18,TRBD1,NA,TRBJ1-2,CASSRTGGEIYGYTF,TGTGCCAGCTCACGGACAGGGGGCGAAATTTATGGCTACACCTTC
TRBV5-6,TRBD2,many,TRBJ2-7,CASSAGGPYEQYF,TGTGCCAGCTCAGCGGGGGGCCCCTACGAGCAGTACTTC
TRBV5-1,NA,NA,TRBJ1-1,CASSSGPQGSGTGAFF,TGCGCCAGCAGCTCGGGTCCGCAGGGTTCGGGCACTGGAGCTTTCTTT
TRBV5-1,NA,few,TRBJ2-5,CASRTATGQETQYF,TGCGCCAGCAGAACTGCTACGGGCCAAGAGACCCAGTACTTC
TRBV10-3,NA,few,TRBJ2-5,CAISESGAPDGETQYF,TGTGCCATCAGTGAGTCGGGCGCCCCTGATGGGGAGACCCAGTACTTC
TRBV6-5,NA,few,TRBJ2-5,CASRLDVGQTQYF,TGTGCCAGCAGGCTCGACGTGGGTCAAACCCAGTACTTC
TRBV9,NA,NA,TRBJ2-1,CAGSAGPEAGNEQFF,TGTGCCGGCAGCGCCGGTCCCGAGGCAGGGAATGAGCAGTTCTTC
TRBV9,TRBD1,NA,TRBJ1-6,CASSGQNGGGNSPLHF,TGTGCCAGCAGCGGTCAAAACGGAGGGGGCAATTCACCCCTCCACTTT
TRBV27,NA,many,TRBJ2-6,CASRSQTSGANVLTF,TGTGCCAGCAGATCCCAGACTTCTGGGGCCAACGTCCTGACTTTC
TRBV6-6,NA,few,TRBJ2-2,CASSYTRDSGELFF,TGTGCCAGCAGTTACACCAGGGACTCCGGGGAGCTGTTTTTT
TRBV5-1,NA,NA,TRBJ2-1,CASSFPTSHNEQFF,TGCGCCAGCAGTTTCCCTACTAGCCACAATGAGCAGTTCTTC
TRBV12-3/TRBV12-4,NA,many,TRBJ2-1,CASSTAGRANEQFF,TGTGCCAGCAGTACGGCAGGGAGAGCCAATGAGCAGTTCTTC
TRBV19,NA,NA,TRBJ2-7,CASSLRWGNEQYF,TGTGCCAGTAGTCTCCGGTGGGGAAACGAGCAGTACTTC
TRBV12-3/TRBV12-4,NA,NA,TRBJ1-5,CASSLRKDQPQHF,TGTGCCAGCAGTTTACGGAAAGATCAGCCCCAGCATTTT
TRBV12-3/TRBV12-4,TRBD2,NA,TRBJ2-5,CASSFPGLAVRETQYF,TGTGCCAGCAGTTTTCCAGGACTAGCGGTGAGGGAGACCCAGTACTTC
TRBV7-2,NA,few,TRBJ1-2,CASSPQGGRSKDGYTF,TGTGCCAGCAGCCCCCAGGGAGGCAGGTCGAAGGATGGCTACACCTTC
TRBV5-1,NA,few,TRBJ2-2,CASSLERTRNTGELFF,TGCGCCAGCAGCTTGGAGAGGACCAGGAACACCGGGGAGCTGTTTTTT
TRBV4-1,NA,NA,TRBJ1-1,CASSQDRSWAENTEAFF,TGCGCCAGCAGCCAAGATCGGAGTTGGGCAGAGAACACTGAAGCTTTCTTT
TRBV7-8,TRBD1,many,TRBJ2-7,CASSSQPGQTYEQYF,TGTGCCAGCAGCTCACAACCGGGACAGACCTACGAGCAGTACTTC
TRBV7-9,NA,NA,TRBJ1-6,CASSQGGENSPLHF,TGTGCCAGCAGCCAGGGTGGGGAGAATTCACCCCTCCACTTT
TRBV15,TRBD2,many,TRBJ2-5,CATSPWGGGPKETQYF,TGTGCCACCAGCCCCTGGGGCGGGGGGCCTAAAGAGACCCAGTACTTC
TRBV6-6,NA,many,TRBJ2-5,CASSRGLSSQETQYF,TGTGCCAGCAGCCGGGGCCTTAGCTCCCAAGAGACCCAGTACTTC
TRBV28,NA,many,TRBJ2-7,CASSFHSRPREQYF,TGTGCCAGCAGTTTTCACAGCCGCCCCCGCGAGCAGTACTTC
TRBV6-1,NA,few,TRBJ2-3,CASNRDTNTDTQYF,TGTGCCAGCAATCGGGACACAAACACAGATACGCAGTATTTT
TRBV6-5,NA,few,TRBJ1-1,CASSYAQGLEAFF,TGTGCCAGCAGTTACGCACAGGGTCTCGAAGCTTTCTTT
TRBV20-1,NA,few,TRBJ2-3,CSARDPVLATDTQYF,TGCAGTGCTAGAGACCCCGTTTTGGCTACAGATACGCAGTATTTT
TRBV7-3,TRBD2,many,TRBJ2-2,CASSPSGVGTGELFF,TGTGCCAGCAGCCCTAGCGGGGTGGGCACCGGGGAGCTGTTTTTT
TRBV7-9,TRBD1,NA,TRBJ1-1,CASSLGDRVEAFF,TGTGCCAGCAGCTTAGGGGACAGAGTCGAAGCTTTCTTT
TRBV20-1,TRBD2,many,TRBJ2-1,CSARGGGDYNEQFF,TGCAGTGCTAGGGGCGGGGGGGATTACAATGAGCAGTTCTTC
TRBV7-2,TRBD2,NA,TRBJ2-5,CASSRAGRETQYF,TGTGCCAGCAGCCGAGCGGGACGGGAGACCCAGTACTTC
TRBV12-3/TRBV12-4,NA,NA,TRBJ2-1,CANSLRRVLNEQFF,TGTGCCAACAGTTTAAGGCGGGTACTCAATGAGCAGTTCTTC
TRBV7-3,NA,NA,TRBJ2-5,CASSFGRTLKETQYF,TGTGCCAGCAGCTTTGGTCGAACATTAAAAGAGACCCAGTACTTC
TRBV7-9,NA,many,TRBJ2-7,CASSSGVVGYEQYF,TGTGCCAGCAGCTCAGGGGTCGTGGGCTACGAGCAGTACTTC
TRBV20-1,NA,NA,TRBJ1-2,CSASPQGYGYTF,TGCAGTGCTAGTCCTCAGGGATACGGCTACACCTTC
TRBV28,TRBD1,NA,TRBJ1-5,CAIDGQGKWDQPQHF,TGTGCCATCGACGGACAGGGAAAGTGGGATCAGCCCCAGCATTTT
TRBV6-2/TRBV6-3,NA,NA,TRBJ2-7,CASSYSTGEVYEQYF,TGTGCCAGCAGTTACTCGACGGGGGAGGTTTACGAGCAGTACTTC
TRBV30,NA,few,TRBJ1-1,CAWSVQGPREAFF,TGTGCCTGGAGTGTACAGGGTCCCCGGGAGGCTTTCTTT